The clone carrying this T cell receptor beta chain has a handful of counts. Its antigen remains unknown. One end of the junction fails to match germline, which may point to a read error. The data were obtained in a study of beta chain features in type 1 diabetes. Regarding the study as a whole: Sampled from patients, naive, central memory and Treg TCRB repertoires appeared more similar than those sampled from healthy donors.

The study reverse transcribed the entire isolated RNA, so it sequenced expressed TCRB transcripts. Here immunoSEQ multiplex PCR was the method, and the copy in TCRdb shows in-frame clones only, minus some. The sample has around 430,000 clones; roughly 30% are singletons. CD4+ naive, central memory, regulatory and stem cell-like memory subsets were isolated by sorting on CD45RO/CCR7/CD25/CD127/CD95/CD27. Specimen: naive CD4+ T cells from blood. The receptor was derived from a young man in good health.

The CDR3 sequence: CAWNRGRSDEQYF. CDR3 bases: TGTGCCTGGAACAGGGGGCGCTCCGACGAGCAGTACTTC. The chain links TRBV30 to TRBJ2-7; 9 nucleotides align to TRBD1. The germline CDR1 and CDR2 sequences are GTSNPN and SVGIG (reference sequence). The length of the CDR3 is 13 residues.